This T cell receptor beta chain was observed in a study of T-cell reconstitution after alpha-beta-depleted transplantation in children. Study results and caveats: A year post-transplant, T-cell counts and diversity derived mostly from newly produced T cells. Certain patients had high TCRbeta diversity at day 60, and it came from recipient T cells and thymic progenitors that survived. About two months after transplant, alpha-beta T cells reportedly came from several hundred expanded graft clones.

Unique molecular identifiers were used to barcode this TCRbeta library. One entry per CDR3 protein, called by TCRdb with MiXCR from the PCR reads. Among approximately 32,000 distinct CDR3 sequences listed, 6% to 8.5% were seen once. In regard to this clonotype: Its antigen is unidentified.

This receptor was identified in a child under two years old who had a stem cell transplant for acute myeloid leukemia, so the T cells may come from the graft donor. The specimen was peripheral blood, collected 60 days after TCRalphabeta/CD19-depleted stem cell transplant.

CDR3 nucleotides: TGTGCCAGCAGCTTCCCCGGGACAGGGGGCGCGATGGAGGGTTGGATTCAGTACTTC. It is translated as CASSFPGTGGAMEGWIQYF. The chain is built from TRBV11-1 and TRBJ2-4, with 12 bases identical to TRBD1. Germline V gives CDR1 SGHAT, CDR2 FQDESV (reference sequence). With V trimmed by 3 bases and J by 10 bases, 19 bases remained unmatched. The CDR3 totals 19 residues.